The present T cell receptor (beta chain) was sequenced within a study of T cells in Graves' hyperthyroidism and ophthalmopathy. Overall study context: Peripheral blood was acquired at first diagnosis, ahead of any therapy whatsoever. Study-wide results and caveats: Appearing also in blood were most of the thyroid clonotypes expanded above 0.001.

This clonotype was counted many times. Its target is not known. TCR beta CDR3 region amplification was performed from RNA transcripts. The HTBI primer set served for first-round RT-PCR of the TCR CDR3. Each CDR3 protein is one row after TCRdb ran MiXCR on the multiplex PCR reads. The data contain about 270,000 distinct CDR3 sequences, approximately 21% of them singletons. The trim removed 4 bases at V and 3 bases at J, leaving 3 bases unmatched. The CDR3 covers 14 residues. CDR1 and CDR2 from the germline V gene are SGHRS and YFSETQ. Active moderate-to-severe ophthalmopathy, Clinical Activity Score at least 3, NOSPECS at least 4, under 3 months' duration. A patient was excluded if there was uncontrolled infection, other autoimmune disease, pregnancy or lactation.

The source is a man between 25 and 39 years old with Graves' ophthalmopathy. Sequencing was done on a sample of blood. The chain carries TRBV5-1 and TRBJ1-1; 10 nucleotides agree with TRBD1. CDR3 in DNA: TGCGCCAGCAGCAGGACAGGGGGAGACACTGAAGCTTTCTTT. This translates into CASSRTGGDTEAFF.